This T cell receptor beta chain was retrieved from a study of cytomegalovirus exposure and HLA in healthy donors. Study background: For the roughly 400 genotyped donors, approximately 83% fell within the Caucasian-associated ancestry cluster.

PCR amplification relied on 60 Vbeta primers (plus 13 Jbeta primers). Per the original methods: About 11 million of the 60 million to 90 million unique TCR beta chains counted in a later analysis were shared. The protocol was immunoSEQ multiplex PCR, while the TCRdb copy is restricted to in-frame clones and leaves out a portion. V, J and clone size reflect that table, while D and trimming were determined from the DNA. Among approximately 170,000 clones listed, around 83% were seen once. As to this clone: Its target is not known.

Regarding the study as a whole: Across all donors, roughly uniform sequencing depth was an assumption of the presence/absence analyses.

Germline V gene lookup returns CDR1 SGDLS and CDR2 YYNGEE. The V gene lost 3 bases and the J gene lost 6 bases, with 13 bases spanning the gap. The CDR3 totals 14 residues. The sample was PBMCs. The genes are TRBV9 and TRBJ2-1; a possible D gene is TRBD1 (6 bases). The receptor was derived from a man in his fifties or sixties in good health and CMV-seropositive. The chain's CDR3 is CASSAGTRGNEQFF. The DNA for the CDR3 is TGTGCCAGCAGCGCAGGCACCAGGGGCAATGAGCAGTTCTTC.